This T cell receptor (beta chain) derives from a study of low-dose radiotherapy and immunotherapy resistance in tumors. Study-wide background: Intravenous cyclophosphamide 200 mg/m2 was given every two weeks, one day before radiation and immunotherapy.

Germline lookup yields CDR1 SGHDT and CDR2 YYEEEE. Trimming removed 0 bases from V and 6 bases from J; junction bases left unmatched: 5. The CDR3 runs to 16 residues. This clonotype has just a few counts. Time point specified: after trial treatment. Treatment noted: LDRT plus nivolumab, ipilimumab, low-dose cyclophosphamide and aspirin (RACIN trial). Primers targeting TRAV and TRBV primed first-strand cDNA, covering alpha and beta chains. A roughly 22-cycle PCR with a constant-region primer and V-primer adapter amplified TCRs. TCRdb recomputed calls from the reads with MiXCR, one row per CDR3 protein. The sample includes 100,000 or so distinct CDR3 sequences, more than 20% of them seen just once.

The source of this sequence is a male donor with prostate cancer. The sample consisted of PBMCs, taken after low-dose radiotherapy plus immunotherapy. The chain has TRBV5-6 and TRBJ2-2; 10 bases fit TRBD2. The CDR3 sequence: CASSLGGAGGPGELFF. For the CDR3, the DNA is TGTGCCAGCAGCTTGGGCGGAGCGGGGGGGCCCGGGGAGCTGTTTTTT.